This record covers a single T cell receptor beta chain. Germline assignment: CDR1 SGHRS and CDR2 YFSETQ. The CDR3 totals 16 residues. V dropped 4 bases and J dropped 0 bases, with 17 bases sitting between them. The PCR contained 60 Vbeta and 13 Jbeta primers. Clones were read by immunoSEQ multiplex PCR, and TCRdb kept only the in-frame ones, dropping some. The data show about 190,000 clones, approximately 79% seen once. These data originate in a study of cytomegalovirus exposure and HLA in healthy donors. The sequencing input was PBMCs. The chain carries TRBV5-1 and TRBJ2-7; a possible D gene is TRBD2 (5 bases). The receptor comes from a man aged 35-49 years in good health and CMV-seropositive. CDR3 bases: TGCGCCAGCAGCCCGGCGGGCCGTATAAGCTCCTACGAGCAGTACTTC. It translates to CASSPAGRISSYEQYF.